Listed below are T cell receptor beta chains from one sample, sequenced in a study of blood T cell repertoires in COVID-19. Assay used: immunoSEQ multiplex PCR; TCRdb lists only in-frame clones, some missing. The table shows over 200,000 clones, with more than 75% occurring only once. Sequencing was carried out using peripheral blood. These receptors originate from a woman in her thirties or forties who had recovered from COVID-19. Each CDR3 is given with its conserved first and last residue. D genes are given only for firm matches. The size field is filled for only some rows; it gives once, few, many or a size class.

CDR3 length: 17
V gene: TRBV19
J gene: TRBJ1-5
clone size: NA
D gene: NA
CDR3 DNA: TGTGCCAGTAGTTCCCGGGCCGACGGGCGGGGCAATCAGCCCCAGCATTTT
CDR3 protein: CASSSRADGRGNQPQHF

CDR3 length: 16
V gene: TRBV5-4
J gene: TRBJ2-7
clone size: NA
D gene: TRBD2
CDR3 DNA: TGTGCCAGCAGCCCCGGGGGTAGCGGGTTCTCCTACGAGCAGTACTTC
CDR3 protein: CASSPGGSGFSYEQYF

CDR3 length: 15
V gene: TRBV4-3
J gene: TRBJ1-3
clone size: NA
D gene: NA
CDR3 DNA: TGCGCCAGCAGCCGGGGGGTCGGCTCTGGAAACACCATATATTTT
CDR3 protein: CASSRGVGSGNTIYF

CDR3 length: 14
V gene: TRBV3-1/TRBV3-2
J gene: TRBJ2-3
clone size: NA
D gene: TRBD2
CDR3 DNA: TGTGCCAGCAGCCAAGGCCTAGCGGGAGATACGCAGTATTTT
CDR3 protein: CASSQGLAGDTQYF

CDR3 length: 15
V gene: TRBV9
J gene: TRBJ1-1
clone size: NA
D gene: TRBD1
CDR3 DNA: TGTGCCAGCAGCGGCCTAGGGACAGGGGGCACTGAAGCTTTCTTT
CDR3 protein: CASSGLGTGGTEAFF

CDR3 length: 14
V gene: TRBV24-1
J gene: TRBJ1-5
clone size: NA
D gene: NA
CDR3 DNA: TGTGCCACCAGTGATTTCGGGAGGTATCGGGCCCAGCATTTT
CDR3 protein: CATSDFGRYRAQHF

CDR3 length: 18
V gene: TRBV11-2
J gene: TRBJ1-1
clone size: NA
D gene: TRBD1
CDR3 DNA: TGTGCCAGCAGCCCACTAGATCGGAGGGGGCGCGGGAACACTGAAGCTTTCTTT
CDR3 protein: CASSPLDRRGRGNTEAFF

CDR3 length: 15
V gene: TRBV7-2
J gene: TRBJ1-3
clone size: few
D gene: TRBD1
CDR3 DNA: TGTGCCAGCAGCACAGGGGCAGGGCGAGGAAACACCATATATTTT
CDR3 protein: CASSTGAGRGNTIYF

CDR3 length: 14
V gene: TRBV15
J gene: TRBJ2-5
clone size: NA
D gene: NA
CDR3 DNA: TGTGCCACCAGCAGAGGAGGGTCCGGGGAGACCCAGTACTTC
CDR3 protein: CATSRGGSGETQYF

CDR3 length: 12
V gene: TRBV2
J gene: TRBJ1-2
clone size: NA
D gene: TRBD1
CDR3 DNA: TGTGCCAGCAGACAGGGGGCGGTTGGCTACACCTTC
CDR3 protein: CASRQGAVGYTF

CDR3 length: 15
V gene: TRBV5-1
J gene: TRBJ2-1
clone size: NA
D gene: TRBD2
CDR3 DNA: TGCGCCAGCAGCGGGGGGACTAGCGGAGGTAGTGAGCAGTTCTTC
CDR3 protein: CASSGGTSGGSEQFF

CDR3 length: 14
V gene: TRBV11-2
J gene: TRBJ2-5
clone size: NA
D gene: TRBD1
CDR3 DNA: TGTGCCAGCAGCCCGGGACAGGGTGCCGAGACCCAGTACTTC
CDR3 protein: CASSPGQGAETQYF

CDR3 length: 13
V gene: TRBV12-3/TRBV12-4
J gene: TRBJ1-3
clone size: NA
D gene: NA
CDR3 DNA: TGTGCCAGCATTCTCGGTATAATAAACACCATATATTTT
CDR3 protein: CASILGIINTIYF

CDR3 length: 13
V gene: TRBV7-8
J gene: TRBJ1-5
clone size: NA
D gene: NA
CDR3 DNA: TGTGCCAGCAGCCTAGGGGAGTATCAGCCCCAGCATTTT
CDR3 protein: CASSLGEYQPQHF

CDR3 length: 16
V gene: TRBV19
J gene: TRBJ2-1
clone size: NA
D gene: TRBD2
CDR3 DNA: TGTGCCAGTAGTATAGGGCTAGCGGGAGCCCCCAATGAGCAGTTCTTC
CDR3 protein: CASSIGLAGAPNEQFF

CDR3 length: 16
V gene: TRBV19
J gene: TRBJ1-1
clone size: NA
D gene: TRBD1
CDR3 DNA: TGTGCCAGTAGTCGGTTGGCAGGGGGGATGAACACTGAAGCTTTCTTT
CDR3 protein: CASSRLAGGMNTEAFF

CDR3 length: 17
V gene: TRBV10-3
J gene: TRBJ2-3
clone size: NA
D gene: TRBD1
CDR3 DNA: TGTGCCATCAGTGAGTCGGGACAGGGCCCTAGCACAGATACGCAGTATTTT
CDR3 protein: CAISESGQGPSTDTQYF

CDR3 length: 16
V gene: TRBV3-1/TRBV3-2
J gene: TRBJ2-1
clone size: NA
D gene: TRBD2
CDR3 DNA: TGTGCCAGCAGCCTCAAGACTAGCGGGGTTTACAATGAGCAGTTCTTC
CDR3 protein: CASSLKTSGVYNEQFF

CDR3 length: 16
V gene: TRBV5-1
J gene: TRBJ2-2
clone size: NA
D gene: TRBD2
CDR3 DNA: TGCGCCAGCAGCTTGGAAGCGGGAGGCTTCACCGGGGAGCTGTTTTTT
CDR3 protein: CASSLEAGGFTGELFF

CDR3 length: 16
V gene: TRBV18
J gene: TRBJ2-3
clone size: NA
D gene: NA
CDR3 DNA: TGTGCCAGCTCACCCCAGGCTAGCTTGGACACAGATACGCAGTATTTT
CDR3 protein: CASSPQASLDTDTQYF

CDR3 length: 15
V gene: TRBV7-2
J gene: TRBJ2-2
clone size: NA
D gene: TRBD2
CDR3 DNA: TGTGCCAGCAGCTTGGCTAGCGGGAACACCGGGGAGCTGTTTTTT
CDR3 protein: CASSLASGNTGELFF

CDR3 length: 17
V gene: TRBV4-1
J gene: TRBJ2-3
clone size: NA
D gene: NA
CDR3 DNA: TGCGCCAGCAGCCAAGTGGTGGCTCTTCGTAGCACAGATACGCAGTATTTT
CDR3 protein: CASSQVVALRSTDTQYF

CDR3 length: 15
V gene: TRBV30
J gene: TRBJ2-1
clone size: NA
D gene: TRBD2
CDR3 DNA: TGTGCCCGAAACCGGGGGAGGGCGGTTAACAATGAGCAGTTCTTC
CDR3 protein: CARNRGRAVNNEQFF

CDR3 length: 10
V gene: TRBV2
J gene: TRBJ1-2
clone size: NA
D gene: NA
CDR3 DNA: TGTGCCAGCCGACAGGCTGGCTACACCTTC
CDR3 protein: CASRQAGYTF

CDR3 length: 15
V gene: TRBV24-1
J gene: TRBJ1-2
clone size: once
D gene: NA
CDR3 DNA: TGTGCCACCAGTGACCAGTGGGAGGTCGGGTCACGCTACACCTTC
CDR3 protein: CATSDQWEVGSRYTF

CDR3 length: 14
V gene: TRBV18
J gene: TRBJ2-7
clone size: NA
D gene: NA
CDR3 DNA: TGTGCCAGCTCACCCGCCGGGACAAGATACGAGCAGTACTTC
CDR3 protein: CASSPAGTRYEQYF

CDR3 length: 15
V gene: TRBV6-5
J gene: TRBJ2-7
clone size: NA
D gene: TRBD1
CDR3 DNA: TGTGCCAGCAGTTACGGGGGACAGGGCTCCTACGAGCAGTACTTC
CDR3 protein: CASSYGGQGSYEQYF

CDR3 length: 13
V gene: TRBV4-1
J gene: TRBJ1-3
clone size: NA
D gene: NA
CDR3 DNA: TGCGCCAGCAGCCAGGGGGGGGGACGCACCATATATTTT
CDR3 protein: CASSQGGGRTIYF

CDR3 length: 14
V gene: TRBV5-1
J gene: TRBJ2-7
clone size: NA
D gene: TRBD1
CDR3 DNA: TGCGCCAGCAGTCCTGACAGGGGGTTTGACGAGCAGTACTTC
CDR3 protein: CASSPDRGFDEQYF